These 9 T cell receptor beta chains originate from one sample sequenced in a study of chemoradiotherapy in HPV16-positive cancers. Method: immunoSEQ multiplex PCR; TCRdb's copy keeps in-frame clones and lacks some. The sample carries about 20,000 clones, 80% to 90% recorded once. Sequences were derived from blood, sampled from a patient who underwent chemoradiotherapy. These receptors all come from a human donor with HPV-associated anogenital cancer.

The V call is TRBV11-3, the J call TRBJ1-1; no firm D call. Germline V gene data show CDR1 as SGHNT and CDR2 as YENEEA. Trimming stripped 4 bases from V and 0 bases from J, with 18 bases between. The CDR3 sequence is 17 residues long. The CDR3 reads CASSSDQIPGMNTEAFF. CDR3 bases: TGTGCCAGCAGCTCCGACCAAATCCCAGGCATGAACACTGAAGCTTTCTTT.

The rearrangement joins TRBV29-1 to TRBJ2-7; perhaps TRBD1 as D (5 bases). V lost 5 bases and J lost 1, with 12 bases in between. The CDR3 is 13 amino acids. Germline V gives CDR1 SQVTM, CDR2 ANQGSEA. For the CDR3, the DNA is TGCAGCGTTAGTCAGGGCAATTCCTACGAGCAGTACTTC. Its translation is CSVSQGNSYEQYF.

The chain couples TRBV5-1 to TRBJ2-7, with TRBD1 identical over 8 bases. J was trimmed by 4 bases and V by 3 bases; bases with no gene match: 12. This CDR3 is built from 16 residues. CDR1 SGHRS and CDR2 YFSETQ come from the germline V gene. Written as DNA, the CDR3 is TGCGCCAGCAGCTCCGCCGGCAGGGGGCTCAGATACGAGCAGTACTTC. Translation: CASSSAGRGLRYEQYF. Looking up the rest from reference TRBV5-1 and TRBJ2-7 gives the full variable domain: KAGVTQTPRYLIKTRGQQVTLSCSPISGHRSVSWYQQTPGQGLQFLFEYFSETQRNKGNFPGRFSGRQFSNSRSEMNVSTLELGDSALYLCASSSAGRGLRYEQYFGPGTRLTVT.

This clone was counted a few times. The chain joins TRBV6-1 to TRBJ2-7; D is unresolved. CDR1 MNHNS and CDR2 SASEGT come from the germline V gene. This CDR3 contains 14 residues. Trimming took off 0 bases at V and 5 bases at J, with 11 bases between the two ends. CDR3 bases: TGTGCCAGCAGTGAAGCTGGGGTCTGGGACGAGCAGTACTTC. Its translation: CASSEAGVWDEQYF.

Only one count was recorded for this clone. The chain is built from TRBV27 and TRBJ2-1; TRBD2 is a possible D gene (5 bases). The CDR3 totals 11 residues. CDR1 and CDR2 from the germline V gene are MNHEY and SMNVEV (reference sequence). The V gene lost 6 bases and the J gene lost 11 bases, with 11 bases spanning the gap. DNA for the CDR3: TGTGCCAGCAGACGAACGGGGAAGCAGTTCTTC. Protein: CASRRTGKQFF.

J is TRBJ2-1 and V is TRBV4-1; D is unresolved. Trimming took off 1 base at V and 4 bases at J, with 11 bases between the two ends. Germline lookup yields CDR1 MGHRA and CDR2 YSYEKL. The CDR3 spans 15 residues. CDR3 in amino acids: CASSQGPFSYNEQFF. CDR3 nucleotides: TGCGCCAGCAGCCAAGGACCTTTCTCATACAATGAGCAGTTCTTC.

The V and J genes are TRBV27 and TRBJ2-7; TRBD1 matches 7 bases. The CDR3 has 14 amino acids. V trimming: 3 bases; J trimming: 1 base; junction bases outside the gene matches: 3. The germline CDR1 and CDR2 sequences are MNHEY and SMNVEV (reference sequence). CDR3 sequence: CASSLKTGSYEQYF. Here the CDR3 DNA reads TGTGCCAGCAGTTTGAAGACAGGGTCCTACGAGCAGTACTTC.

The chain uses TRBV27 and TRBJ1-4, with 9 bases that match TRBD1. The germline V gene has CDR1 MNHEY and CDR2 SMNVEV (reference sequence). The ends lost 8 bases at V and 8 bases at J; junction bases unmatched: 9. The CDR3 length is 14 residues. In DNA form, the CDR3 reads TGTGCCAGCGGAAAGACAGGGGGTCAGGAAAAACTGTTTTTT. This sequence encodes CASGKTGGQEKLFF.

This clone appeared once. CDR3 region: CASSPDSYNEQFF. The CDR3 nucleotides are TGCGCCAGCAGCCCCGACTCCTACAATGAGCAGTTCTTC. This chain connects TRBV5-1 to TRBJ2-1; D is unclear. The V and J ends lost 4 bases and 0 bases respectively, with 5 bases between them. Germline CDR1 is SGHRS and CDR2 is YFSETQ. The CDR3 has 13 amino acids.